This T cell receptor beta chain originates from a study of cytomegalovirus exposure and HLA in healthy donors (dated 2017 in TCRdb). Study-level background: In an earlier analysis of under 750 of the donors, about 260 Gb of sequence data and some 120 million unique TCR beta sequences from roughly 200 million T cells were reported. Around 320 gigabases of sequencing data and approximately 93 million unique TCR sequences were included in an early release covering several hundred HLA-typed donors. The genetic ancestry cluster associated with self-reported Caucasian donors included around 76% of the roughly 400 genotyped donors. The study aimed to test whether signatures of past pathogen exposure could be identified by cataloging public T cell receptors. The study used immunosequencing to profile the T cell repertoires of 666 subjects and linked those repertoires to cytomegalovirus serostatus. In addition to the first cohort of roughly 670 subjects, a separate validation cohort of approximately 130 different subjects was used. To predict cytomegalovirus infection status, the study brought together high-throughput TCR immunosequencing, statistical association of individual TCRs with disease status, and machine learning. In a later analysis, previously published TCR beta repertoires from about 670 donors were re-analyzed and high-resolution HLA genotyping was added so that TCR occurrence patterns could be studied. In the later analysis, no new phenotypic data were used to find candidate immune exposures; instead, reliance was placed on TCR beta sequences and their occurrence across donors. To decide whether each TCR beta V gene segment behaved as functional or pseudogenic, an earlier analysis of over 500 of the donors relied on high-throughput TCR beta sequencing. Donor age, sex, ethnicity and CMV serostatus were compiled together with the repertoire data. In a later genetic analysis, genome-wide SNP genotypes for about 55% of the 666 donors were used, and that subset was treated as a discovery cohort. All discovery cohort repertoires had been generated on a single sequencing platform. HLA typing covered class I and class II loci at four-digit resolution. Typing coverage varied by locus: roughly 620-640 donors for A, B, C, DRB1 and DQB1; roughly 510 for DQA1; around 610 for DPA1; 450 to 480 for DPB1. About five DR-DQ haplotypes were handled as single units for association and clustering because linkage in the cohort was strong. On average, about 240,000 unique TCR beta nucleotide sequences were sequenced per donor among roughly 430 genotyped donors of the cohort, with roughly 20% of those sequences being non-productive.

The library was built by means of the immunoSEQ multiplex PCR assay. A mixture of 60 forward primers for TCR Vbeta segments and 13 reverse primers for TCR Jbeta segments was used in the multiplex PCR. Amplification of the CDR3 region of rearranged TCR beta genes was performed with a multiplex PCR assay on genomic DNA. Amplified TCR beta libraries were sequenced as 87-base-pair reads on the Illumina HiSeq System. In the authors' own workflow: A later analysis tallied roughly 80 million unique TCR beta chains across the 666 repertoires, and some 10 million of those chains were shared by two or more donors. A nearest-neighbor algorithm error-corrected the raw reads and collapsed the reads into unique sequences, merging closely related sequences to remove PCR and sequencing errors. Alignment of CDR3 sequences to IMGT reference sequences was used to assign V, D and J gene segments. For a sequence to be retained, a match of at least six nucleotides to both a V gene segment and a J gene segment was required. Rearrangements were called productive when the CDR3 lacked stop codons and stayed in frame with V and J; all others were non-productive. Following IMGT convention, CDR3 was defined as the stretch from the second conserved V-encoded cysteine to the conserved J-encoded phenylalanine. The earlier analysis of 500 to 650 of the donors excluded any sequence lacking an unambiguous match to a single V gene segment. An earlier analysis of 550 to 650 of the donors classified V segments as functional when productive rearrangements were above 56.7% and as segregating when the standard deviation between donors was above 5%. A statistical classification framework was built to diagnose cytomegalovirus status from the catalog of TCR beta chain sequences. In a later analysis, V and J genes were assigned by comparing TCR nucleotide sequences against IMGT/GENE-DB human TR gene sequences. The TCRdist pipeline was used in a later analysis to assign CDR3 sequences and most-parsimonious VDJ recombination scenarios. In a later analysis, each TCR beta chain was defined by its CDR3 amino acid sequence together with its V-gene family, and reads without a unique V-gene family were excluded. A later analysis removed 500 to 600 highly shared, low-generation-probability nucleotide sequences to deal with suspected cross-contamination and a sequencing artifact. In a later analysis, a clonal expansion index was calculated for each public chain from normalized within-repertoire ranks of inferred template counts. In a later analysis, generation probabilities were computed using a VDJ recombination model fitted to out-of-frame rearrangements, and the results were checked against IGoR. A later analysis scored TCR-TCR, TCR-HLA and TCR-CMV co-occurrence with hypergeometric tests, applying a repertoire-size bias correction to TCR pairs. In a later analysis, false discovery rates were estimated by permuting HLA or CMV assignments 20 times. In a later analysis, co-occurring TCRs were grouped using DBSCAN, with TCRdist sequence similarity added in when clustering inside HLA-allele-positive subsets. Repertoires with fewer than 30,000 or more than 120,000 public chains, plus five repertoires with anomalous nucleotide sharing, were excluded from co-occurrence clustering. Not all clones reach the TCRdb copy of this immuneACCESS table, which keeps in-frame sequences only. Checked studies attribute under half of the gap to unresolved V genes and leave the rest unexplained. The V and J calls and clone size come from that table; D and trimming were worked out from the DNA. In this sample the table shows 100,000 to 150,000 clones, around 82% of which occur a single time. Over 1.5% of the sample is in the top ten clones.

The cohort comprised under 700 healthy bone marrow donors. At the time of sampling, every cohort member was nominally healthy, though immune exposures that went unrecorded were likely present. The donor was CMV seronegative and was included in the group of a few hundred seronegative cohort members. Each donor provided a peripheral blood sample, and peripheral blood mononuclear cells were used for TCR beta sequencing. The Qiagen DNeasy Blood Extraction Kit was used to extract genomic DNA from the blood cell samples. From the cysteine up to the phenylalanine, the CDR3 has a length of 17 residues. This entry keeps only the CDR3 DNA: 51 bases, framed from base 1. At the junction V is shortened by 0 bases and J by 7 bases; bases outside the gene matches: 15. CDR1 is given as SGHDT and CDR2 as YYEEEE, both from the germline V gene. Results the study describes overall, beyond this receptor: Roughly uniform sequencing depth across donors was assumed in presence/absence analyses, although this assumption may not hold. According to a later analysis, parvovirus B19, influenza, CMV and Epstein-Barr virus appeared linked to several top co-occurrence clusters. Strong co-occurrence of HLA alleles, especially DR and DQ, made assigning TCR associations to individual alleles difficult. Because counts were too low, seventeen rarely observed V segments, including chromosome 9 orphons, were excluded from the earlier analysis of roughly 580 of the donors. Correlated functional status among segregating V segments might reflect linkage disequilibrium, but an unknown experimental factor could not be ruled out. The authors suggested that the approach could potentially be generalized to other disease states and immunological phenotypes. V-gene and J-gene trimming of TCR beta chains was associated with a missense DCLRE1C variant in a later genetic analysis, and the association was replicated in an independent cohort. A few of the identified cytomegalovirus-associated TCR beta chains were confirmed in vitro to be specific for cytomegalovirus antigens. A later analysis found that most CMV-associated TCR beta chains appeared HLA-restricted, with HLA associations seemingly driven largely by CMV exposure. The study listed over 150 TCR beta chains as associated with cytomegalovirus. In a later analysis, HLA-associated TCR beta chains showed more clonal expansion and lower generation probabilities than non-associated chains that were equally common. The classifier was reported to diagnose cytomegalovirus status with high specificity and sensitivity in both the original cohort and the validation cohort. In an earlier analysis of under 600 of the donors, most TCR beta V segments were observed in productive rearrangements about 87% or about 30% of the time, broadly matching IMGT annotations. A later analysis associated around 16,000 TCR beta sequences with specific HLA alleles at a false discovery rate of 0.05. In this cohort, only TCR beta chains were sequenced, and detectable features were limited by the absence of alpha or paired-chain data. For the cohort, immune exposure information was limited to CMV serostatus. A later analysis found that TCR association rates varied across HLA loci, with DRB1 alleles showing the most associated TCRs and HLA-C alleles the fewest. A further reported finding was that TCR beta sequences accurately predicted the HLA-A and HLA-B alleles for most subjects in the first cohort. Because some donors lacked HLA typing at each locus, the association tests relied only on the typed subset. Some IMGT-functional V segments, including TRBV6-2 and TRBV6-3, could not be distinguished by the 87-base-pair reads and were therefore excluded. Compared with the approximately 600-donor mean, donors in an Asian-associated ancestry cluster had fewer N-insertions in productive TCRs, according to a later genetic analysis. Most TCR sequences were observed very rarely across donors, whereas some public TCRs were present in many individuals. A group of highly shared sequence variants was considered likely to be a technical artifact of the sequencing pipeline.

This clone came up a few times. The specificity of this receptor is unknown. The input lacks base qualities; no much larger clone sits a single base away. What was sequenced was PBMCs. The origin of this receptor is a boy younger than 18 in good health and CMV-seronegative. The chain joins TRBV5-6 to TRBJ2-7, with 8 junctional bases fitting TRBD2. CDR3 sequence: CASSLAVHSGGPGEQYF. The DNA reads TGTGCCAGCAGCTTGGCCGTTCATTCGGGAGGGCCGGGAGAGCAGTACTTC.